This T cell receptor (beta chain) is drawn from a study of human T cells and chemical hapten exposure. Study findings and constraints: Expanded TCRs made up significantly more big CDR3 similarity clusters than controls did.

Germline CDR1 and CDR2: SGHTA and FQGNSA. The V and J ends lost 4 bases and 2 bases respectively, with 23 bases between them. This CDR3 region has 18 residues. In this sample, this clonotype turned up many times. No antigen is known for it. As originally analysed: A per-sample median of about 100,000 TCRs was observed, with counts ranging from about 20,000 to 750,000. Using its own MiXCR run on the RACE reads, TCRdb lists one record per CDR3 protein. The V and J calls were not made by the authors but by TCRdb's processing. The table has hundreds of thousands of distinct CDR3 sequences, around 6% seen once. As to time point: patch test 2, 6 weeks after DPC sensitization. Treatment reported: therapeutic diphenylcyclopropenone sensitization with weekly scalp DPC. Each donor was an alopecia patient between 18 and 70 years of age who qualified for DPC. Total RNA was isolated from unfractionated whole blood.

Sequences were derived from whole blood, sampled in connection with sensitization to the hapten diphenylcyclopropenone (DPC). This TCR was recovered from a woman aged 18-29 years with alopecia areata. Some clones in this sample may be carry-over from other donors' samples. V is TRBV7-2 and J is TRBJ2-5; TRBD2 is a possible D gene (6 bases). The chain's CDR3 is CASSWRAQGPPLQETQYF. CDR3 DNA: TGTGCCAGCAGCTGGAGGGCGCAGGGCCCTCCCTTACAAGAGACCCAGTACTTC.